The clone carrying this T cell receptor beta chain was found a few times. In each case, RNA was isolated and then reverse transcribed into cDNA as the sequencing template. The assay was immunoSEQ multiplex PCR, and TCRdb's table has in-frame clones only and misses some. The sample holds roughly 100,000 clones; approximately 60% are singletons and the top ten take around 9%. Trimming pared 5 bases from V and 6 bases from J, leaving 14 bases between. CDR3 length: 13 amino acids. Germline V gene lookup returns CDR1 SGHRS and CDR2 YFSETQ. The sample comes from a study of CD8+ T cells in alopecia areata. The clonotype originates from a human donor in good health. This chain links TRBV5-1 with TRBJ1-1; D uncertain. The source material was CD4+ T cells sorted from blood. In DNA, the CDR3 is TGCGCCAGCAGGAGGGCAGAGGGCTCTGAAGCTTTCTTT. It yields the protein CASRRAEGSEAFF.